This is a list of T cell receptor beta chains from one sample in a study of naive CD8 T cells in extremely preterm neonates. Generated by immunoSEQ multiplex PCR, the TCRdb table keeps only in-frame clones and is missing some. The data show a few thousand clones, roughly 96% seen once. Sequencing was carried out using naive CD8+ T cells from cord blood. Receptor source: a boy who was born preterm. Both conserved end residues are part of each CDR3. A D gene is named only where the DNA matches it firmly. Only part of the rows carry a size: once, few, many, or a class if the clone is expanded.

size,V,D,J,CDR3,DNA
-,TRBV7-2,TRBD2,TRBJ2-1,CASSPTSGRHNEQFF,TGTGCCAGCAGCCCGACTAGCGGGAGACACAATGAGCAGTTCTTC
-,TRBV5-1,TRBD2,TRBJ2-7,CASRPGTSGADEQYF,TGCGCCAGCAGACCCGGGACTAGCGGGGCCGACGAGCAGTACTTC
-,TRBV6-1,-,TRBJ2-3,CASNENPGTRYTDTQYF,TGTGCCAGCAATGAGAACCCCGGGACAAGGTACACAGATACGCAGTATTTT
-,TRBV6-5,TRBD2,TRBJ2-2,CASSSGLAGELFF,TGTGCCAGCAGTTCAGGACTAGCCGGGGAGCTGTTTTTT
once,TRBV9,-,TRBJ2-1,CASSVAYPDEQFF,TGTGCCAGCAGCGTAGCCTATCCTGATGAGCAGTTCTTC
-,TRBV9,-,TRBJ2-1,CASSVAGDEQLF,TGTGCCAGCAGCGTAGCGGGGGATGAGCAGCTCTTC
-,TRBV9,TRBD2,TRBJ2-1,CASSVVAGGYNEQFF,TGTGCCAGCAGCGTAGTGGCGGGAGGCTACAATGAGCAGTTCTTC
once,TRBV28,-,TRBJ2-1,CASSFGGVGNEQFF,TGTGCCAGCAGTTTTGGGGGAGTTGGGAATGAGCAGTTCTTC
-,TRBV6-4,TRBD1,TRBJ2-7,CASSVYAGGEQYF,TGTGCCAGCAGTGTGTATGCAGGGGGCGAGCAGTACTTC
-,TRBV9,TRBD2,TRBJ2-3,CASSSGLVGPDTQYF,TGTGCCAGCAGCTCTGGACTAGTCGGACCAGATACGCAGTATTTT
-,TRBV29-1,-,TRBJ1-1,CSVREREAFF,TGCAGCGTAAGGGAAAGGGAAGCTTTCTTT
-,TRBV30,-,TRBJ1-1,CAWSLIQGNTEAFF,TGTGCCTGGAGTCTCATACAGGGGAACACTGAAGCTTTCTTT
-,TRBV27,TRBD2,TRBJ2-3,CASSLTSGRASTDTQYF,TGTGCCAGCAGTTTGACTAGCGGGAGGGCTAGCACAGATACGCAGTATTTT
-,TRBV7-9,TRBD1,TRBJ1-2,CASSSLAGTVRF,TGTGCCAGCAGCTCCCTAGCGGGGACAGTCCGCTTC
-,TRBV9,TRBD2,TRBJ2-1,CASSVAGGPYNEQFF,TGTGCCAGCAGCGTAGCGGGAGGGCCCTACAATGAGCAGTTCTTC
-,TRBV27,-,TRBJ2-7,CASSYRVFYEQYF,TGTGCCAGCAGTTACAGGGTTTTCTACGAGCAGTACTTC